The clone carrying this TCR beta chain was seen many times. Its antigen remains unknown. Genomic DNA provided the template from which TCR beta VDJ and CDR3 profiles were obtained. Each CDR3 protein gets one entry after TCRdb re-called the reads with MiXCR. The sample includes 190,000 or so distinct CDR3 sequences, around 63% of them seen just once. Germline V lookup: CDR1 LGHNA, CDR2 YSLEER. The J segment lost 6 bases and the V segment lost 0 bases, leaving 4 bases of the junction unmatched. The CDR3 sequence is 15 residues long. The data were obtained in a study of CD8+CD57+ T cells in acquired aplastic anemia. Turning to the study itself: The DNA of sorted CD4+ and CD8+ cells averaged roughly 3 ug. CD4+ cell libraries from healthy donors averaged about 10.8 million reads. Study-wide results and limits: Patients versus controls showed no significant CD8+ Simpson's diversity difference.

This chain uses TRBV4-3 with TRBJ2-2; TRBD1 aligns across 7 bases. Sequencing used sorted CD4+, CD8+, or CD8+CD57+ T cells (not recorded which) from PBMCs. The source is a human donor in good health. CDR3 nucleotides: TGCGCCAGCAGCCAAGATGGGCAGGGGGCCGGGGAGCTGTTTTTT. Translating gives CASSQDGQGAGELFF.